The sequence of this TCR beta chain was determined in a study of blood T cell repertoires in COVID-19. Study information: The United States, Italy and Spain were the sources of the acute and convalescent COVID-19 samples. PBMCs, B-cell-depleted T cells, or T cells provided the cDNA or gDNA that made up the material.

The germline V gene encodes CDR1 KGHSY and CDR2 FQNENV. The V gene lost 2 bases and the J gene lost 6 bases, with 11 bases spanning the gap. This CDR3 spans 14 amino acids. Measured with immunoSEQ multiplex PCR; TCRdb has only the in-frame clones, and not every one. The sample yields about 140,000 clones, more than 60% seen once. This clonotype was obtained from a man older than 75 with acute or convalescent COVID-19. Sequenced material: peripheral blood. This sequence joins TRBV16 and TRBJ1-5; D is undetermined. CDR3 loop: CASSQESILQPQHF. The CDR3 nucleotides are TGTGCCAGCAGCCAAGAGTCCATTCTTCAGCCCCAGCATTTT.